The T cell receptor (beta chain) under discussion was sequenced for a study of lymphopenia after photon versus proton radiotherapy. A note on this clone: The antigen is unknown.

The CDR3 has 12 amino acids. Between the trimmed V and J ends, which lost 3 bases and 6 bases, there was a span of 5 bases. From germline, CDR1 is SGHNT and CDR2 YENEEA. Clones were sequenced by immunoSEQ multiplex PCR, and TCRdb holds only the in-frame ones, with some missing. There are some 45,000 clones in the sample; about 80% occur only once, and around a quarter lies in the top ten. Study-level points and caveats: After lymphocyte nadir, photon-treated repertoires showed oligoclonal expansion, especially CD8+ Temra. Survival link was tested only in deceased patients; proton benefit remains a possibility.

The sequence came from a woman between 70 and 85 years old with pancreatic cancer. The material was peripheral blood, obtained from a patient treated with proton-based radiotherapy. The V and J genes are TRBV11-3 and TRBJ2-2; unclear D gene. In DNA, the CDR3 is TGTGCCAGCAGCTTCCACGCCGGGGAGCTGTTTTTT. Its protein product is CASSFHAGELFF. The full variable domain, in which reference TRBV11-3 and TRBJ2-2 provide the parts outside the CDR3, is EAGVVQSPRYKIIEKKQPVAFWCNPISGHNTLYWYLQNLGQGPELLIRYENEEAVDDSQLPKDRFSAERLKGVDSTLKIQPAELGDSAVYLCASSFHAGELFFGEGSRLTVL.